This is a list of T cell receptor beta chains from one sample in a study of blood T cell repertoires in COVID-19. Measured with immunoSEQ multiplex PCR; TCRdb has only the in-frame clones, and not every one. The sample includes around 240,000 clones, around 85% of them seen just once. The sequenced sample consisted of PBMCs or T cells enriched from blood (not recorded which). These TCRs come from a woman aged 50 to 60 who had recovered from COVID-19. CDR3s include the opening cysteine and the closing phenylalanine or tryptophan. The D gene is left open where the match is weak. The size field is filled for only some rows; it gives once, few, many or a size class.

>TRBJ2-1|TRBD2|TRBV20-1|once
CSASAQLAGWGSYNEQFF
TGCAGTGCTAGTGCTCAACTAGCGGGATGGGGCTCCTACAATGAGCAGTTCTTC
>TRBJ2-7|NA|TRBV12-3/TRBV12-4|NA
CASSQTSYEQYF
TGTGCCAGCAGCCAAACTAGTTACGAGCAGTACTTC
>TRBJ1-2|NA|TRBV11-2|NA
CASSPYGYYGYTF
TGTGCCAGCAGCCCCTACGGGTACTATGGCTACACCTTC
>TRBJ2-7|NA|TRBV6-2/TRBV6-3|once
CASSYSISRQYF
TGTGCCAGCAGTTACTCGATCTCCAGGCAGTACTTC
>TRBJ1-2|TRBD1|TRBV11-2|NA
CASSLDRGTGAYGYTF
TGTGCCAGCAGCTTAGATCGGGGGACAGGGGCTTATGGCTACACCTTC
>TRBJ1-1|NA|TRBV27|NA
CASSLLGSGNTEAFF
TGTGCCAGCAGTTTATTGGGCAGTGGGAACACTGAAGCTTTCTTT
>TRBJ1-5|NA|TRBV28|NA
CASSFAGFNQPQHF
TGTGCCAGCAGTTTCGCGGGCTTCAATCAGCCCCAGCATTTT
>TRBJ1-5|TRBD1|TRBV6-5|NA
CASRDWTGSQHF
TGTGCCAGCAGAGACTGGACAGGGTCGCAGCATTTT
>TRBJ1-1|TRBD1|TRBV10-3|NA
CAISERDRNTEAFF
TGTGCCATCAGTGAACGGGACAGGAACACTGAAGCTTTCTTT
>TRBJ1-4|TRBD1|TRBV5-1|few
CASSFTGGDEKLFF
TGCGCCAGCAGCTTTACAGGGGGAGATGAAAAACTGTTTTTT
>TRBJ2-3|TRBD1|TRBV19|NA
CASGDRRTDTQYF
TGTGCCAGCGGGGACAGACGCACAGATACGCAGTATTTT
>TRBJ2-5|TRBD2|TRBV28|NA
CASSLTAGGEETQYF
TGTGCCAGCAGTTTAACAGCGGGGGGTGAAGAGACCCAGTACTTC
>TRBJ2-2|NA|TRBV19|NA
CASSIGARVGNTGELFF
TGTGCCAGTAGTATAGGCGCCAGGGTGGGCAACACCGGGGAGCTGTTTTTT
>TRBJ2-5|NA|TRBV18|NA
CASSPPTRETQYF
TGTGCCAGCTCACCTCCAACGAGGGAGACCCAGTACTTC
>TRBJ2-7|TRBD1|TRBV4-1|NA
CASSQDGRGSYEQYF
TGCGCCAGCAGCCAAGATGGCAGGGGGTCATACGAGCAGTACTTC
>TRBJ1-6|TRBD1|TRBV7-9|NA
CASEGQSNSPLHF
TGTGCCAGCGAGGGACAGTCTAATTCACCCCTCCACTTT
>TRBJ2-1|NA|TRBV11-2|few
CASSPLRGAGYNEQFF
TGTGCCAGCAGCCCCCTTCGCGGGGCAGGGTACAATGAGCAGTTCTTC